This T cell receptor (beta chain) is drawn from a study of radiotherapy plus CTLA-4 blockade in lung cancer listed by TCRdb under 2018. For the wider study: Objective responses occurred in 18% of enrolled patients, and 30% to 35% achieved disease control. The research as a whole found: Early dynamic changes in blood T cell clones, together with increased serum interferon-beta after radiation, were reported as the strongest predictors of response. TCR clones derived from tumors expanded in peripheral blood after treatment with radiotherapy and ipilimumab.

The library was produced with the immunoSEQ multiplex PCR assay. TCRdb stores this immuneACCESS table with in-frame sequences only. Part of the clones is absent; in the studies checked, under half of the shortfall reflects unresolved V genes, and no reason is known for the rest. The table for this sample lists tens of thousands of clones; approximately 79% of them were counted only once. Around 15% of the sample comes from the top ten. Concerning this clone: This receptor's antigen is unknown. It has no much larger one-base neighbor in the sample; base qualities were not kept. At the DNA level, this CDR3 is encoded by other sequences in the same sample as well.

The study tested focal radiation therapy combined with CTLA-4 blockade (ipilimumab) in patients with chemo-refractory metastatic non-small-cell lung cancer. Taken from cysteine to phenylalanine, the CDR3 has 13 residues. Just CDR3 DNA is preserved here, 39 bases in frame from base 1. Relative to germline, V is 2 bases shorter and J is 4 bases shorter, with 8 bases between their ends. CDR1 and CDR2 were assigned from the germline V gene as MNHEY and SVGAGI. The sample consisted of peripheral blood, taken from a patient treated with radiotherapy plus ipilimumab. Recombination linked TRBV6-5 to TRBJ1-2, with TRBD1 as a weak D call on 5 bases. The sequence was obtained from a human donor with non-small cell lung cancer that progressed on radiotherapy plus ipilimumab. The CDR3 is CASSYRGGYGYTF. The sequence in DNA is TGTGCCAGCAGTTACAGGGGAGGCTATGGCTACACCTTC.